This T cell receptor (beta chain) came from a study of blood T cell repertoires in COVID-19. About the research overall: Sources were T cells, B-cell-depleted T cells, or PBMCs; the material itself was cDNA or gDNA.

V shed 2 bases and J 0 bases; nucleotides not matched to a gene: 1. Germline V lookup: CDR1 SGHDN, CDR2 FVKESK. This CDR3 spans 15 amino acids. This table comes from immunoSEQ multiplex PCR, and its TCRdb copy is limited to in-frame clones, with some not included. Here the sample spans about 250,000 clones, 88% being singletons. The chain uses TRBV14 and TRBJ2-7; 10 bases align to TRBD2. Sequencing input: peripheral blood. The source is a man aged 80 or over with acute or convalescent COVID-19. The chain's CDR3 is CASSQLAGDSYEQYF. CDR3 bases: TGTGCCAGCAGCCAACTAGCGGGAGACTCCTACGAGCAGTACTTC.